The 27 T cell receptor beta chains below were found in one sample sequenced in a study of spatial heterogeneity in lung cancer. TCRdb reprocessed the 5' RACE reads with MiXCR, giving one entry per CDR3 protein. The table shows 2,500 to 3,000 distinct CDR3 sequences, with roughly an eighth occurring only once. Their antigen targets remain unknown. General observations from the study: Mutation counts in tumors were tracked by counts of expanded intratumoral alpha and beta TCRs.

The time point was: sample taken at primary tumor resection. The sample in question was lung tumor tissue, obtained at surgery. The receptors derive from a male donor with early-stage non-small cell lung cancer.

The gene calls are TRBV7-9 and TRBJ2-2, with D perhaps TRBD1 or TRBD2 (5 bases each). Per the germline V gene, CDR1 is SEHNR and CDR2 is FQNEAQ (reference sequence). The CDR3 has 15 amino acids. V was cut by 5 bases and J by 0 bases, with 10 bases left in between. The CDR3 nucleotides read TGTGCCAGCAGCCCGGGACCGACGAACACCGGGGAGCTGTTTTTT. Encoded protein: CASSPGPTNTGELFF.

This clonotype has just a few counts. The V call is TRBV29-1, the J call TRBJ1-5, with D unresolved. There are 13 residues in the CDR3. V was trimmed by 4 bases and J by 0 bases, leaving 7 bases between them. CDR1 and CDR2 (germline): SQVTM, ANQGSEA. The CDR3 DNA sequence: TGCAGCGTTGGTTGGGGTAGCAATCAGCCCCAGCATTTT. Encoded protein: CSVGWGSNQPQHF. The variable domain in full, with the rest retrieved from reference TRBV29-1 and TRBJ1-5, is SAVISQKPSRDICQRGTSLTIQCQVDSQVTMMFWYRQQPGQSLTLIATANQGSEATYESGFVIDKFPISRPNLTFSTLTVSNMSPEDSSIYLCSVGWGSNQPQHFGDGTRLSIL.

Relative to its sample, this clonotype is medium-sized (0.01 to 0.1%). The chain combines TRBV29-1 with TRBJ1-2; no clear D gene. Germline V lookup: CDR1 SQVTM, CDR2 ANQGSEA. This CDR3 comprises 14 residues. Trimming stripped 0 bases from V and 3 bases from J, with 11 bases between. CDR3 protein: CSVEDRALDYGYTF. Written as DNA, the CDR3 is TGCAGCGTTGAAGATCGAGCCCTAGACTATGGCTACACCTTC.

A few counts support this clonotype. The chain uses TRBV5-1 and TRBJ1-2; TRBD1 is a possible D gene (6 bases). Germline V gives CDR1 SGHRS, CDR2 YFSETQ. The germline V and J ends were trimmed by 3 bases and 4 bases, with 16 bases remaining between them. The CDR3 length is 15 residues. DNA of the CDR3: TGCGCCAGCAGCTCCGGGACAAAAAAATCCTATGGCTACACCTTC. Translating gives CASSSGTKKSYGYTF.

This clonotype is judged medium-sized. The CDR3 here is CASNTGGANYGYTF. The CDR3 nucleotides read TGTGCCAGCAATACAGGGGGCGCGAACTATGGCTACACCTTC. V is TRBV2 and J is TRBJ1-2; TRBD1 agrees at 9 bases. This CDR3 is built from 14 residues. CDR1 and CDR2 from the germline V gene are SNHLY and FYNNEI. Trimming cost V 7 bases and J 2 bases; bases outside gene matches: 5.

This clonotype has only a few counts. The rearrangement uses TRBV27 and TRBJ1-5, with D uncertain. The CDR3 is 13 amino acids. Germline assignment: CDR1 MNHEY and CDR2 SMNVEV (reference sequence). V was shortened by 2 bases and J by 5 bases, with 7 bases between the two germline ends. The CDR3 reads CASSLGVYQPQHF. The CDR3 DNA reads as TGTGCCAGCAGTTTAGGGGTTTATCAGCCCCAGCATTTT.

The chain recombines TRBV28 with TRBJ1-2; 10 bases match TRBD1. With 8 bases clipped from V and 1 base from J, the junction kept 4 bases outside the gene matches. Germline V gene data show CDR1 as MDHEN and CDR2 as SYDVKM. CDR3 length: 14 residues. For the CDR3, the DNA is TGTGCCAGCGGGACAGGGGTGGATAACTATGGCTACACCTTC. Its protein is CASGTGVDNYGYTF.

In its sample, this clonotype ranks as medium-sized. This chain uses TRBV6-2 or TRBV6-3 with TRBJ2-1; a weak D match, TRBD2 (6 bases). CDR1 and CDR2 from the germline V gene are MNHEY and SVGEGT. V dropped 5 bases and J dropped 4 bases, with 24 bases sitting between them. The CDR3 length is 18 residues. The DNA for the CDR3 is TGTGCCAGCAGTCCACATGTGGGCCGGACTACAGTTTACAATGAGCAGTTCTTC. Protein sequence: CASSPHVGRTTVYNEQFF.

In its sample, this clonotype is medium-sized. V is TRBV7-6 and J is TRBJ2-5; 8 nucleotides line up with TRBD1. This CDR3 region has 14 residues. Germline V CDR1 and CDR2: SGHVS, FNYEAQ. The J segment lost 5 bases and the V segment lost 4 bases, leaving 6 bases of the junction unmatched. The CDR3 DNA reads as TGTGCCAGCAGCTCCCCAGGGGGCCGGGAGACCCAGTACTTC. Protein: CASSSPGGRETQYF.

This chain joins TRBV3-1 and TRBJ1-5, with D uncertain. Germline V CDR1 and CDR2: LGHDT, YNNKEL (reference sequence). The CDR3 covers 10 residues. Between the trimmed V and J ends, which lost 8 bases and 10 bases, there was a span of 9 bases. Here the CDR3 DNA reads TGTGCCAGCTTTAGCACCCCCCAGCATTTT. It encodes CASFSTPQHF.

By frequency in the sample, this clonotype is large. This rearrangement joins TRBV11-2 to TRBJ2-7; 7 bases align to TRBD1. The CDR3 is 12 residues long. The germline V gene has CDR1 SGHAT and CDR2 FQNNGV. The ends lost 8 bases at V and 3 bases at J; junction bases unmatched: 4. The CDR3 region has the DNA TGTGCCAGCCGACAGGGCCTCTACGAGCAGTACTTC. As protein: CASRQGLYEQYF. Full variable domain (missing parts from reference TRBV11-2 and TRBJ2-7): EAGVAQSPRYKIIEKRQSVAFWCNPISGHATLYWYQQILGQGPKLLIQFQNNGVVDDSQLPKDRFSAERLKGVDSTLKIQPAKLEDSAVYLCASRQGLYEQYFGPGTRLTVT.

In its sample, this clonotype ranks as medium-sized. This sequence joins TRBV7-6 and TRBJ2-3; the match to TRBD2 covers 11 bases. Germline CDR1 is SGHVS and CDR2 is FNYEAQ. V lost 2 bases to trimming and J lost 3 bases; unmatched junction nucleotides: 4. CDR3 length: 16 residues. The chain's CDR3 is CASSLKASGGTDTQYF. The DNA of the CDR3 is TGTGCCAGCAGCTTAAAGGCTAGCGGGGGGACAGATACGCAGTATTTT.

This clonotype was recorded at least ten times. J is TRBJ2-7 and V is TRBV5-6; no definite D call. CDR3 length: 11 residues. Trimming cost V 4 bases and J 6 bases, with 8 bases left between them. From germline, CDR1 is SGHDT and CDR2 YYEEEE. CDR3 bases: TGTGCCAGCAGCCTGTTGGTCGAGCAGTACTTC. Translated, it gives CASSLLVEQYF.

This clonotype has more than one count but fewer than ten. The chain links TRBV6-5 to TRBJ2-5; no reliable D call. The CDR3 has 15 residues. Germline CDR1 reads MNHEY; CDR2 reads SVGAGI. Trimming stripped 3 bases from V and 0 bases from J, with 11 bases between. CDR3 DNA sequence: TGTGCCAGCAGTTATTGGCCCTTCGACCAAGAGACCCAGTACTTC. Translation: CASSYWPFDQETQYF.

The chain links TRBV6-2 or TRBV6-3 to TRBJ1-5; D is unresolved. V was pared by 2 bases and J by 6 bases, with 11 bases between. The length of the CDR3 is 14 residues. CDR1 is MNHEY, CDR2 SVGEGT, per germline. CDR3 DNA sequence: TGTGCCAGCAGTTACGGAGCAGAACCTCAGCCCCAGCATTTT. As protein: CASSYGAEPQPQHF.

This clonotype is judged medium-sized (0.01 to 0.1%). The CDR3 nucleotides are TGCGCCAGCAGCTTCAGTGTCACCGGGGAGCTGTTTTTT. Translating it yields CASSFSVTGELFF. V gene TRBV5-1 combines with J gene TRBJ2-2; D unresolved. The germline CDR1 and CDR2 sequences are SGHRS and YFSETQ. The CDR3 sequence is 13 residues long. The germline V and J ends were trimmed by 2 bases and 4 bases, with 6 bases remaining between them.

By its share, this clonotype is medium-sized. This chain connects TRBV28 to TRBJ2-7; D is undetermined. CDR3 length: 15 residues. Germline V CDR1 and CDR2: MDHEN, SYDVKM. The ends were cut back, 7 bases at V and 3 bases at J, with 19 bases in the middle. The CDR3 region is CASTEALDASYEQYF. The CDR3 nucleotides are TGTGCCAGCACCGAGGCCTTGGACGCTAGCTACGAGCAGTACTTC.

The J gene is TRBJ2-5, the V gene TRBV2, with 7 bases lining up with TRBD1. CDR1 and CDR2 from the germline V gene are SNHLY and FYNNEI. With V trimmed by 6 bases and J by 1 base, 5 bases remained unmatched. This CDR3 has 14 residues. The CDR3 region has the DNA TGTGCCAGCAGCCCGAGGACAGGCCAAGAGACCCAGTACTTC. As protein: CASSPRTGQETQYF. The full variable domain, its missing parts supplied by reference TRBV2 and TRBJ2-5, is EPEVTQTPSHQVTQMGQEVILRCVPISNHLYFYWYRQILGQKVEFLVSFYNNEISEKSEIFDDQFSVERPDGSNFTLKIRSTKLEDSAMYFCASSPRTGQETQYFGPGTRLLVL.

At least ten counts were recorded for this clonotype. The CDR3 loop is CAISGTTGGAETQYF. CDR3 DNA: TGTGCCATCAGTGGGACTACAGGGGGCGCGGAGACCCAGTACTTC. The V and J genes are TRBV10-3 and TRBJ2-5; TRBD1 matches at 9 bases. This CDR3 comprises 15 residues. CDR1 is ENHRY, CDR2 SYGVKD, per germline. V shed 4 bases and J 5 bases; nucleotides not matched to a gene: 8.

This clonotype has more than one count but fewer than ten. In DNA, the CDR3 is TGCGCCAGCAGCCTTGGAAGCGGGGGTACAGATACGCAGTATTTT. The encoded protein is CASSLGSGGTDTQYF. V is TRBV4-3 and J is TRBJ2-3; 8 bases are shared with TRBD2. Germline CDR1 reads LGHNA; CDR2 reads YSLEER. V dropped 4 bases and J dropped 3; count of bases not matched to a gene: 6. The CDR3 covers 15 residues.

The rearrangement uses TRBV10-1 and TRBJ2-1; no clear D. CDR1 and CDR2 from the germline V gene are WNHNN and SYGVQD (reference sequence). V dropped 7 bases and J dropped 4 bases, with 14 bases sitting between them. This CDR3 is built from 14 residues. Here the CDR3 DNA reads TGCGCCAGCATCGGGCCGGCTAGATACAATGAGCAGTTCTTC. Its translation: CASIGPARYNEQFF.

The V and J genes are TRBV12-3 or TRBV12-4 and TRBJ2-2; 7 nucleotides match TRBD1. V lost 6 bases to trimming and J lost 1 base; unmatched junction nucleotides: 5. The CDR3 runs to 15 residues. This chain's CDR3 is CASSRRTGNTGELFF. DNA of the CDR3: TGTGCCAGCAGCCGCAGGACAGGGAACACCGGGGAGCTGTTTTTT.

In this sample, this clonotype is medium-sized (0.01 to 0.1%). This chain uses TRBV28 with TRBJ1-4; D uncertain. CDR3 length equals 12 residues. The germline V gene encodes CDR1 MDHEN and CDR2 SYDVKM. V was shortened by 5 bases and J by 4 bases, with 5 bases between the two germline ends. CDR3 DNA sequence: TGTGCCAGCAGTGCTCATAATGAAAAACTGTTTTTT. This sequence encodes CASSAHNEKLFF.

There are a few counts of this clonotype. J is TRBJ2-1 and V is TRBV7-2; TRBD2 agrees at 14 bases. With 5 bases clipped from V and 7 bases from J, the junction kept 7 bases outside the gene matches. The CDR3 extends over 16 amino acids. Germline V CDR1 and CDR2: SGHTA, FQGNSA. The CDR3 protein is CASSPRGTSGSNEQFF. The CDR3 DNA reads TGTGCCAGCAGCCCCCGTGGGACTAGCGGGAGTAATGAGCAGTTCTTC.

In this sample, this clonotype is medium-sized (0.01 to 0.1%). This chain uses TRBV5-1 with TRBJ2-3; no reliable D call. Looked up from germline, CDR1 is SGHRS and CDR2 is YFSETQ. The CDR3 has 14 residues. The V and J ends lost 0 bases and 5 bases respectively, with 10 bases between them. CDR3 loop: CASSLGQSKDTQYF. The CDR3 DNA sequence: TGCGCCAGCAGCTTGGGACAAAGTAAAGATACGCAGTATTTT.

CDR3 region: CASTRPPGLAGELTDTQYF. CDR3 nucleotides: TGTGCCAGCACCCGCCCCCCGGGACTAGCGGGAGAACTAACAGATACGCAGTATTTT. J is TRBJ2-3 and V is TRBV11-2; TRBD2 agrees at 14 bases. The V segment lost 7 bases and the J segment 3 bases; nucleotides outside the gene matches: 15. CDR3 length equals 19 residues. Per the germline V gene, CDR1 is SGHAT and CDR2 is FQNNGV.

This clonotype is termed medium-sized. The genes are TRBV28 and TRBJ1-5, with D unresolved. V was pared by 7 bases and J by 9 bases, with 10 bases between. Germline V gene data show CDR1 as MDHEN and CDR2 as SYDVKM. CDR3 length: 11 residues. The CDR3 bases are TGTGCCAGCAAAAATGAGGGGCCCCAGCATTTT. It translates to CASKNEGPQHF.